A single sample gave rise to the 16 T cell receptor beta chains below, sequenced in a study of T-cell memory formation after mild COVID-19. TCRdb reprocessed the 5' RACE reads via MiXCR and lists one record per CDR3 protein. The sample lists 470,000 or so distinct CDR3 sequences; roughly 18% were seen once. Specimen: PBMCs or a T cell subset sorted from them (not recorded which). The source is a young man who had mild COVID-19 (a few samples of this study predate the infection). Cell type and time point are not known.

This clonotype was seen only a few times. The rearrangement uses TRBV12-3 or TRBV12-4 and TRBJ2-5; tentative D call: TRBD2 (6 bases). CDR3 length: 15 amino acids. Trimming left V 0 bases short and J 6 bases short, with 14 bases between. DNA of the CDR3: TGTGCCAGCAGTTTAGCGGGGGGAACCGGGCAGACCCAGTACTTC. Its translation is CASSLAGGTGQTQYF.

This clonotype was detected only a few times. V usage is TRBV5-5 and J usage is TRBJ1-2; D is unclear. Per the germline V gene, CDR1 is SGHKS and CDR2 is YYEKEE (reference sequence). This CDR3 is built from 14 residues. The ends were cut back, 0 bases at V and 2 bases at J, with 8 bases in the middle. The chain's CDR3 is CASSLGHLNYGYTF. For the CDR3, the DNA is TGTGCCAGCAGCTTGGGACATCTAAACTATGGCTACACCTTC.

The chain combines TRBV20-1 with TRBJ1-5, with D perhaps matching TRBD1 (6 bases). Germline assignment: CDR1 DFQATT and CDR2 SNEGSKA (reference sequence). The CDR3 length is 14 residues. V was cut by 5 bases and J by 6 bases, with 17 bases left in between. CDR3 DNA sequence: TGCAGTGCTCGGATCTATACAGGGTCTCAGCCCCAGCATTTT. Translated, it gives CSARIYTGSQPQHF.

The chain has TRBV4-3 and TRBJ1-2, with D possibly being TRBD1 (5 bases). Germline V gene sequence: CDR1 LGHNA, CDR2 YSLEER. This CDR3 comprises 13 residues. The germline V and J ends were trimmed by 0 bases and 7 bases, with 9 bases remaining between them. CDR3 bases: TGCGCCAGCAGCCAAGACCCCGGGGGTGGCTACACCTTC. This translates into CASSQDPGGGYTF.

The rearrangement links TRBV3-2 to TRBJ2-1; the table names TRBD2, a call not compared with the DNA. TRBV3-2 is described as a pseudogene. This CDR3 comprises 18 residues. Here the CDR3 reads CASSQGTSGPSKSTEQFF. In DNA form, the CDR3 reads TGTGCCAGCAGCCAAGGGACTAGCGGGCCCTCCAAGTCCACGGAGCAGTTCTTC.

CDR3 nucleotide sequence: TGTGCCAGCAGCCCCCGGGACGTAGCTTCCTACGAGCAGTACGTC. It encodes CASSPRDVASYEQYV. This chain joins TRBV5-5 and TRBJ2-7; D could derive from TRBD1 or TRBD2 (5 bases each). V dropped 4 bases and J dropped 1 base, with 15 bases sitting between them. CDR1 and CDR2 (germline): SGHKS, YYEKEE (reference sequence). CDR3 length equals 15 residues.

The chain links TRBV7-2 to TRBJ1-4, with unresolved D. The CDR3 has 15 amino acids. V gave up 5 bases and J gave up 8 bases, with 18 bases separating them. Germline-derived CDR1 and CDR2 are SGHTA and FQGNSA. The CDR3 is CASSAKGPVREKLFF. Here the CDR3 DNA reads TGTGCCAGCAGCGCCAAAGGGCCAGTGCGCGAAAAACTGTTTTTT.

This clonotype was observed a handful of times. The rearrangement links TRBV5-6 to TRBJ2-1, with 9 nucleotides matching TRBD2. There are 14 residues in the CDR3. The V and J ends lost 2 bases and 8 bases, in that order; junction bases with no gene match: 5. Looked up from germline, CDR1 is SGHDT and CDR2 is YYEEEE. CDR3 sequence: CASSLVAGVHEQFF. CDR3 nucleotides: TGTGCCAGCAGCTTAGTAGCGGGGGTACATGAGCAGTTCTTC.

Concerning this clonotype itself: The junction shows a germline mismatch at one end, possibly a read error. This chain joins TRBV20-1 and TRBJ1-3; D not certain. Germline V gene data show CDR1 as DFQATT and CDR2 as SNEGSKA (reference sequence). The CDR3 is 13 amino acids. CDR3 residues: CSARDTQKDTIYF. The CDR3 bases are TGCAGTGCGAGAGACACGCAAAAGGACACCATATATTTT.

The rearrangement joins TRBV20-1 to TRBJ2-5, with D tentatively TRBD2 (6 bases). Germline V gene data show CDR1 as DFQATT and CDR2 as SNEGSKA (reference sequence). Trimming left V 0 bases short and J 1 base short, with 12 bases between. This CDR3 contains 15 residues. The CDR3 here is CSARDGGSGQETQYF. DNA of the CDR3: TGCAGTGCTAGAGATGGGGGTAGCGGCCAAGAGACCCAGTACTTC.

The gene calls are TRBV20-1 and TRBJ2-2, with D tentatively TRBD1 (5 bases). The ends were cut back, 1 base at V and 5 bases at J, with 17 bases in the middle. Germline CDR1 DFQATT, CDR2 SNEGSKA (reference sequence). The CDR3 has 16 amino acids. The CDR3 bases are TGCAGTGCTAGAGTGTTGGGGCTCGTTGAAACCGGGGAGCTGTTTTTT. Its translation: CSARVLGLVETGELFF.

The chain has TRBV7-2 and TRBJ1-5; D is undetermined. Germline V gene data show CDR1 as SGHTA and CDR2 as FQGNSA. Deletions cut 5 bases from V and 5 bases from J, with 10 bases between. The CDR3 length is 13 residues. CDR3 protein: CASSGDQDQPQHF. CDR3 nucleotides: TGTGCCAGCAGCGGTGACCAAGATCAGCCCCAGCATTTT.

The genes are TRBV7-9 and TRBJ1-2, with a tentative D call TRBD1 (5 bases). V shed 2 bases and J shed 7 bases, with 8 bases lying between them. Per germline, CDR1 SEHNR and CDR2 FQNEAQ (reference sequence). This CDR3 region has 12 residues. The CDR3 sequence: CASSLPRVGYTF. The CDR3 DNA is TGTGCCAGCAGCTTACCCAGGGTTGGCTACACCTTC.

This clonotype appeared a few times. This chain uses TRBV13 with TRBJ2-2, with D unclear. The germline gives CDR1 PRHDT, CDR2 FYEKMQ (reference sequence). V lost 0 bases to trimming and J lost 8 bases, with 10 bases between them. This CDR3 spans 14 amino acids. DNA for the CDR3: TGTGCCAGCAGCTTAGGCAGGTCTCTTGGGGAGCTGTTTTTT. This encodes CASSLGRSLGELFF.

The genes are TRBV11-2 and TRBJ1-2; D not resolved. The ends were cut back, 0 bases at V and 4 bases at J, with 9 bases in the middle. In germline, CDR1 is SGHAT, CDR2 FQNNGV. The CDR3 length is 14 residues. In DNA, the CDR3 is TGTGCCAGCAGCTTAGAGGTCCAGCCCTATGGCTACACCTTC. Residues: CASSLEVQPYGYTF.

V gene TRBV12-3 or TRBV12-4 combines with J gene TRBJ2-7, with 11 bases fitting TRBD2. The CDR3 contains 13 residues. CDR3 in amino acids: CASSLAGGNEQYV. CDR3 nucleotides: TGTGCCAGCAGTCTAGCGGGGGGAAACGAGCAGTACGTC.